Below, one T cell receptor beta chain is given with its context. The J segment lost 7 bases and the V segment lost 4 bases, leaving 15 bases of the junction unmatched. In germline, CDR1 is GTSNPN, CDR2 SVGIG (reference sequence). The CDR3 has 15 residues. These data originate in a study of control samples from healthy donors and cancer patients. Measured with immunoSEQ multiplex PCR; TCRdb has only the in-frame clones, and not every one. The sample includes about 28,000 clones, approximately 90% of them seen just once. Sequenced: PBMCs. The clonotype originates from a woman between 40 and 55 years old with lung cancer. The rearrangement uses TRBV30 and TRBJ1-2, with TRBD1 matching 7 bases. The CDR3 loop reads CAWKHTDRELSGYTF. CDR3 DNA sequence: TGTGCCTGGAAACATACCGACAGGGAGTTGAGTGGCTACACCTTC.